A single sample gave rise to the 10 T cell receptor beta chains below, sequenced in a study of graft-versus-host responses after intestinal transplantation. TCRdb's copy holds only in-frame clones and misses some; the assay was immunoSEQ multiplex PCR. The sample holds just under 30,000 clones; more than 70% are singletons and the top ten take 2.5% to 3.5%. Intraepithelial and lamina propria lymphocytes were isolated from graft specimens. Sequencing was performed on ileum tissue, taken 98 days after intestinal transplantation. The receptors stem from a human patient who received an intestinal transplant, so some T cells may come from the graft donor.

The chain has TRBV6-5 and TRBJ2-5; 9 nucleotides match TRBD1. V gave up 6 bases and J gave up 4 bases; unmatched junction bases: 9. Germline V gene data show CDR1 as MNHEY and CDR2 as SVGAGI. The CDR3 is made up of 15 amino acids. CDR3 amino acids: CASRPLQGAIETQYF. For the CDR3, the DNA is TGTGCCAGCAGACCGTTACAGGGGGCTATAGAGACCCAGTACTTC.

The genes are TRBV15 and TRBJ1-1; D remains ambiguous. From germline, CDR1 is LNHNV and CDR2 YYDKDF (reference sequence). This CDR3 is 15 amino acids long. Trimming shortened V by 1 base and J by 0 bases, and 9 bases separated the two germline ends. The CDR3 bases are TGTGCCACCAGCAGAGTAAAGGGATTGAACACTGAAGCTTTCTTT. Protein: CATSRVKGLNTEAFF.

The chain has TRBV7-2 and TRBJ1-1; 11 bases align to TRBD1. This CDR3 is 13 amino acids long. Germline-derived CDR1 and CDR2 are SGHTA and FQGNSA. The J segment lost 6 bases and the V segment lost 7 bases, leaving 4 bases of the junction unmatched. The CDR3 here is CASNGQGASEAFF. As DNA, the CDR3 is TGTGCCAGCAATGGACAGGGGGCTTCTGAAGCTTTCTTT.

This clone showed up just once. This rearrangement joins TRBV6-6 to TRBJ2-1, with D perhaps matching TRBD1 (5 bases). Germline V gene sequence: CDR1 MNHNY, CDR2 SVGAGI (reference sequence). V was cut by 1 base and J by 10 bases, with 14 bases left in between. The CDR3 sequence is 14 residues long. CDR3 region: CASSYFDRPAEQFF. DNA of the CDR3: TGTGCCAGCAGTTACTTTGACAGACCAGCCGAGCAGTTCTTC.

The V gene is TRBV9, the J gene TRBJ2-7; maybe TRBD2 (5 bases). The V end lost 3 bases, the J end lost 6 bases, and 19 bases lay between the germline ends. The CDR3 is 15 amino acids. Germline V lookup: CDR1 SGDLS, CDR2 YYNGEE. The CDR3 DNA sequence: TGTGCCAGCAGCGCCGGACTCTCCTTGGGGTCCGAGCAGTACTTC. It encodes CASSAGLSLGSEQYF.

The chain has TRBV10-3 and TRBJ2-1, with D hard to call. The CDR3 extends over 14 amino acids. CDR1 and CDR2 (germline): ENHRY, SYGVKD. V was pared by 4 bases and J by 8 bases, with 15 bases between. The DNA for the CDR3 is TGTGCCATCAGTGGGTCTTTTCCCTCCGATGAGCAGTTCTTC. Its protein product is CAISGSFPSDEQFF.

This chain joins TRBV21-1 and TRBJ2-7; the listed D gene, TRBD1, was not tested against the DNA. TRBV21-1 is a listed pseudogene. This CDR3 comprises 13 residues. DNA for the CDR3: TGTGCCAGCAGCAAAGAACAAGACTACGAGCAGTACTTC. Its protein product is CASSKEQDYEQYF.

This clone was seen a few times. J is TRBJ1-1 and V is TRBV2, with D perhaps matching TRBD1 (5 bases). The V gene lost 6 bases and the J gene lost 1 base, with 9 bases spanning the gap. Per germline, CDR1 SNHLY and CDR2 FYNNEI. The CDR3 is made up of 13 amino acids. The CDR3 sequence is CASRGERNTEAFF. The CDR3 DNA is TGTGCCAGCAGGGGGGAGAGGAACACTGAAGCTTTCTTT.

The DNA of the CDR3 is TGTGCCAGCAGCCCAAAAGACAGGACTTATAATTCACCCCTCCACTTT. This sequence encodes CASSPKDRTYNSPLHF. The chain joins TRBV9 to TRBJ1-6, with D maybe TRBD1 (6 bases). V dropped 4 bases and J dropped 4 bases, with 15 bases sitting between them. The germline V gene encodes CDR1 SGDLS and CDR2 YYNGEE. The CDR3 consists of 16 residues.

V gene TRBV19 combines with J gene TRBJ1-2; 10 bases map to TRBD1. Germline trimming cut 10 bases from V and 8 bases from J; bases unmatched to any gene: 7. The CDR3 has 12 residues. Germline CDR1 LNHDA, CDR2 SQIVND (reference sequence). CDR3 region: CATTGTGEGYTF. The CDR3 DNA sequence: TGTGCCACCACCGGGACAGGGGAGGGCTACACCTTC.